The 32 T cell receptor beta chains given below trace back to one sample, sequenced in a study of shared clonotypes between healthy human individuals. Assay used: immunoSEQ multiplex PCR; TCRdb lists only in-frame clones, some missing. The sample lists 520,000 or so clones, 75% to 85% occurring once. Specimen: PBMCs. All receptors derive from a woman in her thirties or forties in good health. Some clones in this sample may be carry-over from other donors' samples.

Turning to this clone: The same CDR3 is also encoded by other DNA sequences in this sample. This chain uses TRBV7-8 with TRBJ2-1, with a tentative D call TRBD2 (6 bases). The CDR3 length is 15 residues. CDR1 and CDR2 (germline): SGHVS, FQNEAQ. V gave up 1 base and J gave up 1 base, with 8 bases separating them. The CDR3 DNA sequence: TGTGCCAGCAGCTTAGATGGGGGGTCCTACAATGAGCAGTTCTTC. Amino acids: CASSLDGGSYNEQFF.

V is TRBV6-5 and J is TRBJ2-1; D unclear. The CDR3 extends over 13 amino acids. Trimming pared 4 bases from V and 4 bases from J, leaving 8 bases between. Germline V gene data show CDR1 as MNHEY and CDR2 as SVGAGI. The CDR3 sequence: CASSFDTYNEQFF. Written as DNA, the CDR3 is TGTGCCAGCAGTTTCGACACGTACAATGAGCAGTTCTTC.

The rearrangement links TRBV4-2 to TRBJ1-2; no clear D gene. Germline V gene sequence: CDR1 LGHNA, CDR2 YNFKEQ. Trimming removed 0 bases at V and 2 bases at J, with 13 bases between. The CDR3 is made up of 16 amino acids. This CDR3 is CASSQDLRQDNYGYTF. As DNA, the CDR3 is TGTGCCAGCAGCCAAGATCTCCGGCAGGACAACTATGGCTACACCTTC.

The V gene is TRBV30, the J gene TRBJ2-7, with TRBD1 matching over 9 bases. The CDR3 extends over 14 amino acids. Germline-derived CDR1 and CDR2 are GTSNPN and SVGIG (reference sequence). With V trimmed by 2 bases and J by 2 bases, 4 bases remained unmatched. The CDR3 region is CAWSRGTGTYEQYF. CDR3 nucleotides: TGTGCCTGGAGTAGAGGGACAGGGACCTACGAGCAGTACTTC. Full variable domain (missing parts from reference TRBV30 and TRBJ2-7): SQTIHQWPATLVQPVGSPLSLECTVEGTSNPNLYWYRQAAGRGLQLLFYSVGIGQISSEVPQNLSASRPQDRQFILSSKKLLLSDSGFYLCAWSRGTGTYEQYFGPGTRLTVT.

V usage is TRBV5-4 and J usage is TRBJ1-5; the D gene is possibly TRBD1 (6 bases). Germline assignment: CDR1 SGHNT and CDR2 YYREEE (reference sequence). Between the trimmed V and J ends, which lost 4 bases and 11 bases, there was a span of 13 bases. The CDR3 consists of 12 residues. The CDR3 DNA is TGTGCCAGCAGCGAACAGGGACGGGCCCAGCATTTT. It translates to CASSEQGRAQHF.

The rearrangement joins TRBV7-8 to TRBJ1-1, with 8 positions matching TRBD1. Germline CDR1 is SGHVS and CDR2 is FQNEAQ. The CDR3 loop spans 16 amino acids. J lost 0 bases, V lost 5 bases, and 8 bases had no gene match. CDR3 in amino acids: CASSPRTGLMNTEAFF. In DNA form, the CDR3 reads TGTGCCAGCAGCCCCCGGACAGGGCTAATGAACACTGAAGCTTTCTTT.

The rearrangement links TRBV9 to TRBJ2-2, with unresolved D. CDR3 length equals 13 residues. Trimming left V 6 bases short and J 1 base short, with 7 bases between. Germline V gene lookup returns CDR1 SGDLS and CDR2 YYNGEE. The CDR3 spells CASKRGNTGELFF. Written as DNA, the CDR3 is TGTGCCAGCAAGCGAGGGAACACCGGGGAGCTGTTTTTT.

This clone was detected only once. The V call is TRBV4-2, the J call TRBJ2-5, with 11 bases that match TRBD2. J gave up 3 bases and V 6 bases, and 3 bases lay outside the gene matches. This CDR3 has 14 residues. Looked up from germline, CDR1 is LGHNA and CDR2 is YNFKEQ. CDR3 sequence: CASRPGLAEETQYF. In DNA form, the CDR3 reads TGTGCCAGCAGACCGGGACTAGCGGAAGAGACCCAGTACTTC.

This clone was picked up one time. The chain couples TRBV27 to TRBJ1-1, with a tentative D call TRBD1 (5 bases). Looked up from germline, CDR1 is MNHEY and CDR2 is SMNVEV (reference sequence). Trimming left V 7 bases short and J 3 bases short, with 12 bases between. The CDR3 spans 13 residues. The CDR3 DNA reads as TGTGCCAGCACTCGTTGGGGGGACACTGAAGCTTTCTTT. It translates to CASTRWGDTEAFF.

This clone was picked up one time. Mismatch with germline at one junction end may stem from a read error. The chain is built from TRBV2 and TRBJ2-7, with D tentatively TRBD2 (6 bases). There are 13 residues in the CDR3. Germline CDR1 is SNHLY and CDR2 is FYNNEI. The CDR3 is CASIPGLTYQQYF. In DNA, the CDR3 is TGTGCCAGCATACCGGGACTTACCTACCAGCAGTACTTC.

This sequence joins TRBV7-9 and TRBJ2-2, with a tentative D call TRBD2 (5 bases). V gave up 3 bases and J gave up 5 bases, with 10 bases separating them. Germline assignment: CDR1 SEHNR and CDR2 FQNEAQ (reference sequence). The CDR3 has 14 residues. Written as DNA, the CDR3 is TGTGCCAGCAGCTTGAGGGTTTGGACCGGGGAGCTGTTTTTT. Protein sequence: CASSLRVWTGELFF.

The V gene is TRBV28, the J gene TRBJ2-1, with 8 bases fitting TRBD2. Germline CDR1 MDHEN, CDR2 SYDVKM. The CDR3 contains 13 residues. V was pared by 8 bases and J by 8 bases, with 8 bases of the junction left unmatched. As DNA, the CDR3 is TGTGCCAGCCGACCGGGAGGGCCGTATGAGCAGTTCTTC. Translated, it gives CASRPGGPYEQFF.

The genes are TRBV11-2 and TRBJ2-4; 7 nucleotides match TRBD1. The CDR3 sequence is 18 residues long. V trimming: 5 bases; J trimming: 1 base; junction bases outside the gene matches: 14. The germline V gene has CDR1 SGHAT and CDR2 FQNNGV. The CDR3 protein is CASSPDRVGWVAKNIQYF. The DNA for the CDR3 is TGTGCCAGCAGCCCCGACAGGGTGGGTTGGGTCGCCAAAAACATTCAGTACTTC.

The chain joins TRBV9 to TRBJ2-5; D ambiguous. CDR1 is SGDLS and CDR2 is YYNGEE in the germline V gene. There are 13 residues in the CDR3. Trimming took off 4 bases at V and 1 base at J, with 8 bases between the two ends. CDR3 region: CASSIRIQETQYF. In DNA form, the CDR3 reads TGTGCCAGCAGCATACGGATCCAAGAGACCCAGTACTTC.

The V gene is TRBV19, the J gene TRBJ2-2, with a tentative D call TRBD2 (6 bases). This CDR3 has 17 residues. Germline V gene lookup returns CDR1 LNHDA and CDR2 SQIVND (reference sequence). The V end lost 1 base, the J end lost 1 base, and 13 bases lay between the germline ends. CDR3 residues: CASSIGRGGMNTGELFF. The CDR3 coding sequence is TGTGCCAGTAGTATAGGGCGGGGCGGAATGAACACCGGGGAGCTGTTTTTT.

CDR3: CASSPAPGQVRETQYF. For the CDR3, the DNA is TGTGCCAGCAGTCCCGCGCCGGGACAGGTTCGGGAGACCCAGTACTTC. The rearrangement links TRBV28 to TRBJ2-5; 8 nucleotides align to TRBD1. J gave up 5 bases and V 5 bases, and 13 bases lay outside the gene matches. Germline-derived CDR1 and CDR2 are MDHEN and SYDVKM. The CDR3 runs to 16 residues. The full variable domain, completed using reference TRBV28 and TRBJ2-5, is DVKVTQSSRYLVKRTGEKVFLECVQDMDHENMFWYRQDPGLGLRLIYFSYDVKMKEKGDIPEGYSVSREKKERFSLILESASTNQTSMYLCASSPAPGQVRETQYFGPGTRLLVL.

This clone showed up just once. The rearrangement links TRBV7-3 to TRBJ2-6, with D tentatively TRBD1 or TRBD2 (6 bases each). V was shortened by 11 bases and J by 4 bases, with 12 bases between the two germline ends. CDR3 size: 13 residues. Germline CDR1 reads SGHTA; CDR2 reads FQGTGA. CDR3 nucleotide sequence: TGTGCCGTCCGGGGGCCCGGGGCCAACGTCCTGACTTTC. This encodes CAVRGPGANVLTF.

The chain joins TRBV29-1 to TRBJ2-4; D is unclear. The CDR3 sequence is 11 residues long. V was clipped by 6 bases and J by 5 bases, with 8 bases between them. Germline CDR1 reads SQVTM; CDR2 reads ANQGSEA. Here the CDR3 DNA reads TGCAGCGTCTCGGTTGAAAACATTCAGTACTTC. Translated: CSVSVENIQYF.

For this clone: Other nucleotide sequences from this sample produce the same CDR3. J is TRBJ2-7 and V is TRBV19; D is unclear. The CDR3 has 13 residues. CDR1 is LNHDA and CDR2 is SQIVND in the germline V gene (reference sequence). V gave up 1 base and J gave up 3 bases, with 7 bases separating them. CDR3 in DNA: TGTGCCAGTAGTATAGGGCGTGTCTACGAGCAGTACTTC. It codes for CASSIGRVYEQYF.

This clone was seen a single time. The chain recombines TRBV6-6 with TRBJ2-1, with 7 bases that match TRBD2. CDR1 MNHNY and CDR2 SVGAGI come from the germline V gene (reference sequence). The CDR3 runs to 15 residues. Trimming removed 4 bases from V and 3 bases from J; junction bases left unmatched: 6. CDR3 nucleotides: TGTGCCAGCAGTTTAGAGGCTAGCGGCTACAATGAGCAGTTCTTC. Protein sequence: CASSLEASGYNEQFF.

This rearrangement joins TRBV14 to TRBJ2-5; TRBD1 might be the D (5 bases). The length of the CDR3 is 16 residues. Trimming cost V 0 bases and J 1 base, with 12 bases left between them. Germline V gene sequence: CDR1 SGHDN, CDR2 FVKESK. CDR3 amino acids: CASSQDRWTPQETQYF. Written as DNA, the CDR3 is TGTGCCAGCAGCCAAGATCGATGGACACCCCAAGAGACCCAGTACTTC.

The chain has TRBV21-1 and TRBJ2-2; TRBD1 was called by the table and not checked on the DNA. TRBV21-1 is given as a pseudogene. The CDR3 spans 21 residues. The CDR3 protein is CASSNCAPGVNRGTNTGELFF. Written as DNA, the CDR3 is TGTGCCAGCAGCAATTGTGCCCCGGGGGTGAACAGGGGAACGAACACCGGGGAGCTGTTTTTT.

The V gene is TRBV7-2, the J gene TRBJ2-6; unclear D gene. The CDR3 contains 17 residues. CDR1 is SGHTA and CDR2 is FQGNSA in the germline V gene. The ends were cut back, 7 bases at V and 0 bases at J, with 16 bases in the middle. CDR3 in amino acids: CASTPWTGSSGANVLTF. The CDR3, as DNA: TGTGCCAGCACCCCGTGGACGGGTAGCTCTGGGGCCAACGTCCTGACTTTC.

The chain couples TRBV7-3 to TRBJ1-2, with D hard to call. Trimming took 5 bases from V and 2 from J, leaving 15 bases between them. This CDR3 is 15 amino acids long. CDR1 is SGHTA and CDR2 is FQGTGA in the germline V gene. The chain's CDR3 is CASSPGRGGNYGYTF. In DNA form, the CDR3 reads TGTGCCAGCAGCCCAGGCCGGGGAGGGAACTATGGCTACACCTTC.

The J gene is TRBJ2-7, the V gene TRBV29-1, with D perhaps TRBD1 or TRBD2 (5 bases each). Trimming shortened V by 6 bases and J by 4 bases, and 16 bases separated the two germline ends. This CDR3 contains 13 residues. In germline, CDR1 is SQVTM, CDR2 ANQGSEA. CDR3 nucleotide sequence: TGCAGCGTCAGACTATTAGGGGTATACGAGCAGTACTTC. This translates into CSVRLLGVYEQYF.

The V call is TRBV18, the J call TRBJ1-3; no firm D call. Germline assignment: CDR1 KGHSH and CDR2 LQKENI. V gave up 2 bases and J gave up 2 bases, with 7 bases separating them. The CDR3 has 14 amino acids. The CDR3 sequence is CASSPGSPGNTIYF. In DNA form, the CDR3 reads TGTGCCAGCTCACCAGGGAGTCCTGGAAACACCATATATTTT.

This clone was counted ten times or more. The gene calls are TRBV7-9 and TRBJ1-1, with D possibly matching TRBD1 (6 bases). This CDR3 has 15 residues. Per germline, CDR1 SEHNR and CDR2 FQNEAQ (reference sequence). V lost 5 bases, J lost 2 bases, and 15 bases lay in between. CDR3 bases: TGTGCCAGCAGCCCACCGGGGGGGCGCAACACTGAAGCTTTCTTT. Its protein is CASSPPGGRNTEAFF. Full variable domain (remainder filled in from reference TRBV7-9 and TRBJ1-1): DTGVSQNPRHKITKRGQNVTFRCDPISEHNRLYWYRQTLGQGPEFLTYFQNEAQLEKSRLLSDRFSAERPKGSFSTLEIQRTEQGDSAMYLCASSPPGGRNTEAFFGQGTRLTVV.

The V gene is TRBV13, the J gene TRBJ2-1; D is uncertain. This CDR3 has 12 residues. Between the trimmed V and J ends, which lost 5 bases and 7 bases, there was a span of 9 bases. In germline, CDR1 is PRHDT, CDR2 FYEKMQ (reference sequence). CDR3 nucleotide sequence: TGTGCCAGCAGCCTGACTGATAATGAGCAGTTCTTC. Translating gives CASSLTDNEQFF.

The chain has TRBV27 and TRBJ1-1, with D possibly TRBD1 on 5 matching bases. Trimming pared 5 bases from V and 3 bases from J, leaving 16 bases between. Germline-derived CDR1 and CDR2 are MNHEY and SMNVEV (reference sequence). This CDR3 has 15 amino acids. CDR3 sequence (DNA): TGTGCCAGCAGTCTACAAGGACAAGGGTACACTGAAGCTTTCTTT. It yields the protein CASSLQGQGYTEAFF.

This clone has more than one count but fewer than ten. J is TRBJ1-5 and V is TRBV6-6, with D possibly matching TRBD1 (5 bases). The CDR3 extends over 16 amino acids. V lost 4 bases to trimming and J lost 5 bases, with 18 bases between them. Germline CDR1 reads MNHNY; CDR2 reads SVGAGI (reference sequence). CDR3 sequence reads: CASSSAWGGGDQPQHF. CDR3 bases: TGTGCCAGCAGTTCGGCTTGGGGGGGTGGGGATCAGCCCCAGCATTTT.

This clone was seen a single time. The chain links TRBV7-8 to TRBJ2-7, with 8 bases fitting TRBD2. J lost 2 bases, V lost 5 bases, and 17 bases had no gene match. The CDR3 extends over 18 amino acids. CDR1 SGHVS and CDR2 FQNEAQ come from the germline V gene. The CDR3 region has the DNA TGTGCCAGCAGCGCCCGGAGGCCTACTAGCGGCAAAACCTACGAGCAGTACTTC. This sequence encodes CASSARRPTSGKTYEQYF.

The rearrangement links TRBV7-2 to TRBJ2-5, with a weak D call TRBD2 (5 bases). Germline values: CDR1 SGHTA, CDR2 FQGNSA. Trimming took 5 bases from V and 5 from J, leaving 12 bases between them. The CDR3 totals 13 residues. The CDR3 protein is CASSRRLLETQYF. Here the CDR3 DNA reads TGTGCCAGCAGCCGGAGGCTCCTGGAGACCCAGTACTTC.